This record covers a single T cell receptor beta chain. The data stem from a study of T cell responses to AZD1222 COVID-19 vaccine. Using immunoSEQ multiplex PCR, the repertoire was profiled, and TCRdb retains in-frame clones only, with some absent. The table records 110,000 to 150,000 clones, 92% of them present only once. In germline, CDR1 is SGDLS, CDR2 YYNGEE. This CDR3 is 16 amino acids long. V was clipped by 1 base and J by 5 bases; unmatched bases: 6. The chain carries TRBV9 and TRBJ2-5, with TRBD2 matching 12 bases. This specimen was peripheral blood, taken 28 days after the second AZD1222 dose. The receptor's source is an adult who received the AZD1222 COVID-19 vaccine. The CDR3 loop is CASSVSLAGGQETQYF. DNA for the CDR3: TGTGCCAGCAGCGTAAGCCTAGCGGGAGGGCAGGAGACCCAGTACTTC.